The 5 T cell receptor beta chains below come from one sample, sequenced in a study of T cell changes during pregnancy in multiple sclerosis. The data were produced by immunoSEQ multiplex PCR, yet TCRdb's version contains in-frame clones alone and is incomplete. Here the sample spans around 56,000 clones, about 93% being singletons. The material was peripheral blood, obtained in the third trimester of pregnancy. Source of these receptors: a female donor in good health, enrolled as a control in a pregnancy study.

The chain uses TRBV6-5 and TRBJ1-1, with TRBD1 identical over 8 bases. The V segment lost 8 bases and the J segment 1 base; nucleotides outside the gene matches: 9. The CDR3 contains 15 residues. Germline CDR1 is MNHEY and CDR2 is SVGAGI. The CDR3 bases are TGTGCCAGCGGTTTCGACAGGGGCTGGAACACTGAAGCTTTCTTT. It codes for CASGFDRGWNTEAFF.

The CDR3 DNA sequence: TGCGCCAGCAGTCAATCAGGGGGTTGCGAGCAGTACTTC. This sequence encodes CASSQSGGCEQYF. The gene calls are TRBV23-1 and TRBJ2-7; a weak D match, TRBD1 (6 bases). TRBV23-1 belongs to the ORF category, with a function that is uncertain. The CDR3 covers 13 residues. The V and J ends lost 0 bases and 6 bases respectively, with 9 bases between them.

The chain employs TRBV5-5 and TRBJ2-2; D remains unclear. The CDR3 is 12 amino acids. Germline-derived CDR1 and CDR2 are SGHKS and YYEKEE (reference sequence). V lost 5 bases and J 5 bases, leaving 7 bases between the germline ends. DNA for the CDR3: TGTGCCAGCAGTCGAGTTACCGGGGAGCTGTTTTTT. Translating it yields CASSRVTGELFF.

The chain couples TRBV28 to TRBJ1-5, with D perhaps TRBD1 (6 bases). The CDR3 runs to 13 residues. The germline gives CDR1 MDHEN, CDR2 SYDVKM. V gave up 6 bases and J gave up 3 bases, with 9 bases separating them. The CDR3 DNA follows: TGTGCCAGCAGCCGGACAGACAATCAGCCCCAGCATTTT. This codes for CASSRTDNQPQHF.

Only one count was recorded for this clone. The chain uses TRBV27 and TRBJ2-7; 8 nucleotides match TRBD1. V was clipped by 6 bases and J by 0 bases; unmatched bases: 4. The CDR3 extends over 14 amino acids. From germline, CDR1 is MNHEY and CDR2 SMNVEV (reference sequence). The CDR3 protein is CASRTGGSSYEQYF. The DNA for the CDR3 is TGTGCCAGCAGAACAGGGGGTAGCTCCTACGAGCAGTACTTC.